Listed below are T cell receptor beta chains from one sample, sequenced in a study of cytomegalovirus exposure and HLA in healthy donors. Some clones are missing from TCRdb's copy, which holds only in-frame ones; the method was immunoSEQ multiplex PCR. The sample carries around 150,000 clones, roughly 80% recorded once. Sequenced input: PBMCs. Source of these receptors: a human donor in good health. Both conserved end residues are part of each CDR3. The order of the fields is J gene, V gene, clone size, D gene, CDR3 DNA, CDR3 protein. D genes are given only for firm matches. Part of the rows lack a size; the others show once, few, many or a class for expanded clones.

TRBJ2-2	TRBV5-1	NA	NA	TGCGCCAGCAGCTTAGGGACACTGAACACCGGGGAGCTGTTTTTT	CASSLGTLNTGELFF
TRBJ2-1	TRBV9	NA	TRBD2	TGTGCCAGCAGCGCCCCTTCGACTAGCGGGGGATACAATGAGCAGTTCTTC	CASSAPSTSGGYNEQFF
TRBJ1-1	TRBV29-1	few	TRBD1	TGCAGCGTATTAAGAACAGGGGCGAACACTGAAGCTTTCTTT	CSVLRTGANTEAFF
TRBJ1-1	TRBV5-8	NA	NA	TGTGCCAGCAGCTCATACCGCCCGGACACTGAAGCTTTCTTT	CASSSYRPDTEAFF
TRBJ2-2	TRBV4-3	NA	TRBD1	TGCGCCAGCAGCCGGTGGGACAGGACCGGTAGAGGGGAGCTGTTTTTT	CASSRWDRTGRGELFF
TRBJ1-5	TRBV2	NA	NA	TGTGCCAGCAGTGAAGGTTGGAGCGTTAGCAATCAGCCCCAGCATTTT	CASSEGWSVSNQPQHF
TRBJ1-2	TRBV29-1	once	NA	TGCAGCGTCGTTTCTATTATTGAGGGCTATGGCTACACCTTC	CSVVSIIEGYGYTF
TRBJ1-6	TRBV10-2	NA	TRBD1	TGCGCCAGCGGATCGGCCGGGACAGACAATTCACCCCTCCACTTT	CASGSAGTDNSPLHF
TRBJ2-2	TRBV10-1	once	NA	TGCGCCAGCAGTAGTTCGGGTACCACTCAGGGGTGGTCCGGGGAGCTGTTTTTT	CASSSSGTTQGWSGELFF
TRBJ1-3	TRBV18	NA	NA	TGTGCCAGCTCACCCCTAGGCTGGGGGCAGGAGAACACCATATATTTT	CASSPLGWGQENTIYF
TRBJ2-3	TRBV7-2	NA	NA	TGTGCCAGCAGCCGGTCTTGGGGGAGGACAGATACGCAGTATTTT	CASSRSWGRTDTQYF
TRBJ2-2	TRBV2	few	TRBD1	TGTGCCAGCAGCCCGTCCCGGGACAGGGGTACCGGGGAGCTGTTTTTT	CASSPSRDRGTGELFF
TRBJ2-2	TRBV4-3	NA	TRBD2	TGCGCCAGCAGCCAGAGTAGCGGGGGTATTTTAGCCGGGGAGCTGTTTTTT	CASSQSSGGILAGELFF
TRBJ1-2	TRBV4-3	once	NA	TGCGCCAGCAGCCAAGATCGTCCCGGGGGCTACACCTTC	CASSQDRPGGYTF
TRBJ2-1	TRBV4-2	NA	TRBD2	TGTGCCAGCGATCGACTAGCGGGGGGCGTGGATGAGCAGTTCTTC	CASDRLAGGVDEQFF
TRBJ2-3	TRBV7-3	NA	NA	TGTGCCAGCAGCTACGGTCAGGGCGTGACAGATACGCAGTATTTT	CASSYGQGVTDTQYF
TRBJ1-1	TRBV6-5	NA	NA	TGTGCCACTCAAAAGGCGGGGTTTGAGAACACTGAAGCTTTCTTT	CATQKAGFENTEAFF
TRBJ2-3	TRBV4-3	NA	TRBD2	TGCGCCAGCAGCCAAGGGACTAGCGGGACCACAGATACGCAGTATTTT	CASSQGTSGTTDTQYF
TRBJ1-1	TRBV6-5	NA	NA	TGTGCCAGCAGTTACTCGCGACAACTGAACACTGAAGCTTTCTTT	CASSYSRQLNTEAFF
TRBJ2-7	TRBV29-1	NA	NA	TGCAGCGTTGAAGATCATCGACAGCCCTACGAGCAGTACTTC	CSVEDHRQPYEQYF
TRBJ2-7	TRBV11-2	NA	TRBD2	TGTGCCAGCAGCGAGTTAGCGGGGGCCTCCTACGAGCAGTACTTC	CASSELAGASYEQYF
TRBJ2-5	TRBV10-3	NA	TRBD2	TGTGCCATCAGGGCGGGGGGGCCAGAGACCCAGTACTTC	CAIRAGGPETQYF
TRBJ1-1	TRBV4-2	few	NA	TGTGCCAGCAGCCAAGTAAGCAGTACAGAAATGAACACTGAAGCTTTCTTT	CASSQVSSTEMNTEAFF
TRBJ2-7	TRBV11-2	NA	TRBD2	TGTGCCACTCACAAATTGCGGGGGGCCCAGTCCTACGAGCAGTACTTC	CATHKLRGAQSYEQYF
TRBJ2-1	TRBV2	few	TRBD1	TGTGCCAGCAGCACTGGCAGGGGGCTTCTTTACAATGAGCAGTTCTTC	CASSTGRGLLYNEQFF
TRBJ1-5	TRBV5-1	NA	NA	TGCGCCAGCAGCTCCGGGGATAGCAATCAGCCCCAGCATTTT	CASSSGDSNQPQHF
TRBJ2-2	TRBV9	few	TRBD2	TGTGCCAGCAGCGGGGAGGGGTTGGGCGGGGAGCTGTTTTTT	CASSGEGLGGELFF
TRBJ2-5	TRBV10-2	NA	TRBD2	TGCGCCAGCAGTAAGCGGGGGGGAAAAGAGACCCAGTACTTC	CASSKRGGKETQYF
TRBJ2-5	TRBV5-8	NA	TRBD1	TGTGCCAGCAGCTTGGCCGACGGACAGGGGGCGCGTGAGACCCAGTACTTC	CASSLADGQGARETQYF
TRBJ2-3	TRBV7-2	NA	TRBD2	TGTGCCACCAACCCTCTGGGGGGGAGGCGAGATACGCAGTATTTT	CATNPLGGRRDTQYF
TRBJ1-2	TRBV28	NA	TRBD1	TGTGCCAGCAGTTTACAAGGGACAGTCAACTATGGCTACACCTTC	CASSLQGTVNYGYTF
TRBJ1-5	TRBV7-9	NA	TRBD1	TGTGCCAGCAGCTCGGACAGGGAATGGCAGCCCCAGCATTTT	CASSSDREWQPQHF